Below are 25 T cell receptor beta chains sequenced from a single sample in a study of cytomegalovirus exposure and HLA in healthy donors. Primers included in the PCR were 60 Vbeta and 13 Jbeta primers. The assay was immunoSEQ multiplex PCR, and TCRdb's table has in-frame clones only and misses some. This table holds some 150,000 clones, approximately 90% found once. The material sequenced was PBMCs. These receptors were obtained from a woman aged 30 to 39 in good health and CMV-seronegative.

The chain employs TRBV10-3 and TRBJ2-5; maybe TRBD2 (6 bases). V lost 4 bases, J lost 1 base, and 7 bases lay in between. Looked up from germline, CDR1 is ENHRY and CDR2 is SYGVKD. The CDR3 is 13 residues long. The CDR3 reads CAISGGTQETQYF. The CDR3 coding sequence is TGTGCCATCAGTGGCGGGACCCAAGAGACCCAGTACTTC.

The chain couples TRBV19 to TRBJ1-4; 9 bases line up with TRBD1. The CDR3 is 16 amino acids. CDR1 and CDR2 from the germline V gene are LNHDA and SQIVND (reference sequence). V shed 0 bases and J 8 bases; nucleotides not matched to a gene: 7. CDR3 DNA sequence: TGTGCCAGTAGTATAGATCGGAGGACAGGGGACGAAAAACTGTTTTTT. This codes for CASSIDRRTGDEKLFF.

This chain uses TRBV18 with TRBJ2-7, with D possibly TRBD2 on 6 matching bases. The germline V gene has CDR1 KGHSH and CDR2 LQKENI. Trimming removed 3 bases from V and 3 bases from J, with 12 bases in between. The CDR3 covers 14 residues. The CDR3 DNA follows: TGTGCCAGCTCACCGAGGAGGGGTCACTACGAGCAGTACTTC. Protein sequence: CASSPRRGHYEQYF.

The rearrangement uses TRBV10-3 and TRBJ2-7; 7 bases are shared with TRBD2. The germline V gene has CDR1 ENHRY and CDR2 SYGVKD. The ends lost 4 bases at V and 5 bases at J; junction bases unmatched: 5. This CDR3 has 13 residues. This CDR3 is CAISGRTSHEQYF. CDR3 DNA: TGTGCCATCAGTGGACGGACTAGTCACGAGCAGTACTTC.

This clone is a singleton in its sample. The chain employs TRBV10-3 and TRBJ2-1, with D perhaps matching TRBD1 (5 bases). Germline V gives CDR1 ENHRY, CDR2 SYGVKD. The CDR3 length is 14 residues. V was clipped by 7 bases and J by 0 bases, with 10 bases between them. The CDR3 DNA reads as TGTGCCATCACGACAGATCCCTCCTACAATGAGCAGTTCTTC. Translation: CAITTDPSYNEQFF.

This chain connects TRBV6-1 to TRBJ1-1; TRBD1 matches 8 bases. This CDR3 spans 15 amino acids. From germline, CDR1 is MNHNS and CDR2 SASEGT. Germline trimming cut 1 base from V and 5 bases from J; bases unmatched to any gene: 6. The CDR3 nucleotides read TGTGCCAGCAGTGAAGGGGGTACAGGGGGGACTGAAGCTTTCTTT. It is translated as CASSEGGTGGTEAFF.

The chain is built from TRBV7-9 and TRBJ1-1; weak D call: TRBD1 (5 bases). V gave up 0 bases and J gave up 4 bases, with 12 bases separating them. This CDR3 comprises 15 residues. CDR1 and CDR2 from the germline V gene are SEHNR and FQNEAQ (reference sequence). The CDR3 nucleotides read TGTGCCAGCAGCTTAGCGGGGCAGGGATTCACTGAAGCTTTCTTT. This translates into CASSLAGQGFTEAFF.

The count of this clone is one. This rearrangement joins TRBV7-3 to TRBJ2-5; tentative D call: TRBD2 (6 bases). V was clipped by 6 bases and J by 5 bases, with 13 bases between them. Germline values: CDR1 SGHTA, CDR2 FQGTGA. This CDR3 has 13 amino acids. CDR3 coding DNA: TGTGCCAGCAGTCCCTGGGGGAGGGAGACCCAGTACTTC. Translation gives CASSPWGRETQYF.

This chain uses TRBV19 with TRBJ1-1; 10 bases line up with TRBD1. The germline V gene encodes CDR1 LNHDA and CDR2 SQIVND (reference sequence). There are 15 residues in the CDR3. V shed 6 bases, J shed 5 bases, and the junction held 9 bases outside the gene matches. The CDR3 DNA sequence: TGTGCCAGTAGAGAAACGGACAGGGGGATGACTGAAGCTTTCTTT. Translating gives CASRETDRGMTEAFF.

This clone appeared once. The chain links TRBV15 to TRBJ1-5; D call uncertain. The CDR3 contains 16 residues. The V end was cut by 0 bases, the J end by 0 bases, with 9 bases between. Per the germline V gene, CDR1 is LNHNV and CDR2 is YYDKDF (reference sequence). The CDR3 coding sequence is TGTGCCACCAGCAGAGAGGGGAGACCTAGCAATCAGCCCCAGCATTTT. Protein sequence: CATSREGRPSNQPQHF.

The V and J genes are TRBV28 and TRBJ2-1, with TRBD2 as a possible D gene (5 bases). This CDR3 is built from 15 residues. Germline assignment: CDR1 MDHEN and CDR2 SYDVKM. Trimming shortened V by 3 bases and J by 0 bases, and 9 bases separated the two germline ends. CDR3 residues: CASSLRASSYNEQFF. CDR3 DNA sequence: TGTGCCAGCAGTTTGCGGGCCAGCTCCTACAATGAGCAGTTCTTC.

The V and J genes are TRBV5-1 and TRBJ1-5; a possible D gene is TRBD1 (6 bases). From germline, CDR1 is SGHRS and CDR2 YFSETQ. The V end was cut by 4 bases, the J end by 7 bases, with 12 bases between. The CDR3 is 13 amino acids. CDR3 residues: CASSVQGTQPQHF. The CDR3 coding sequence is TGCGCCAGCAGCGTTCAGGGGACGCAGCCCCAGCATTTT. The whole variable domain, filled in from reference TRBV5-1 and TRBJ1-5, reads KAGVTQTPRYLIKTRGQQVTLSCSPISGHRSVSWYQQTPGQGLQFLFEYFSETQRNKGNFPGRFSGRQFSNSRSEMNVSTLELGDSALYLCASSVQGTQPQHFGDGTRLSIL.

The V gene is TRBV30, the J gene TRBJ2-7; 7 nucleotides match TRBD1. The ends lost 2 bases at V and 5 bases at J; junction bases unmatched: 6. Germline CDR1 and CDR2: GTSNPN and SVGIG (reference sequence). This CDR3 is built from 13 residues. The CDR3 DNA is TGTGCCTGGAGTTCACAGGGGTGGGACGAGCAGTACTTC. Amino acid sequence: CAWSSQGWDEQYF. Based on the CDR3 plus reference TRBV30 and TRBJ2-7, the full variable domain is SQTIHQWPATLVQPVGSPLSLECTVEGTSNPNLYWYRQAAGRGLQLLFYSVGIGQISSEVPQNLSASRPQDRQFILSSKKLLLSDSGFYLCAWSSQGWDEQYFGPGTRLTVT.

This chain links TRBV5-1 with TRBJ1-2; D possibly corresponds to TRBD1 (5 bases). Germline loops: CDR1 SGHRS, CDR2 YFSETQ. Trimming stripped 4 bases from V and 8 bases from J, with 15 bases between. This CDR3 is built from 13 residues. The CDR3 DNA reads TGCGCCAGCAGCACCAACGGGGGTCAAGGCTACACCTTC. It specifies CASSTNGGQGYTF.

The genes are TRBV19 and TRBJ2-3; 13 bases are shared with TRBD2. V gave up 4 bases and J gave up 6 bases; unmatched junction bases: 10. Germline V CDR1 and CDR2: LNHDA, SQIVND (reference sequence). The CDR3 sequence is 17 residues long. CDR3 DNA: TGTGCCAGTAGTACCGCACTAGCGGGGGGGCGGACGGATACGCAGTATTTT. Its protein product is CASSTALAGGRTDTQYF.

This chain joins TRBV29-1 and TRBJ2-1; tentatively, D is TRBD2 (5 bases). V was clipped by 4 bases and J by 2 bases, with 15 bases between them. This CDR3 comprises 15 residues. Germline assignment: CDR1 SQVTM and CDR2 ANQGSEA. For the CDR3, the DNA is TGCAGCGTTGGCATCGGGATCCCCACCTACAATGAGCAGTTCTTC. It codes for CSVGIGIPTYNEQFF.

CDR3 protein: CSAKDREGTEAFF. In DNA form, the CDR3 reads TGCAGCGCCAAGGACAGGGAAGGGACTGAAGCTTTCTTT. The chain is built from TRBV29-1 and TRBJ1-1, with TRBD1 matching 8 bases. The CDR3 contains 13 residues. Germline V gene sequence: CDR1 SQVTM, CDR2 ANQGSEA. Trimming took 7 bases from V and 5 from J; bases not matched to a gene: 9.

The gene calls are TRBV4-3 and TRBJ2-2; D is perhaps TRBD1 (5 bases). The V gene's germline CDR1 is LGHNA and CDR2 YSLEER. Trimming left V 3 bases short and J 8 bases short, with 10 bases between. There are 13 residues in the CDR3. The CDR3 DNA reads TGCGCCAGCAGCCAGAACCAGGGAGGGGAGCTGTTTTTT. This sequence encodes CASSQNQGGELFF.

Comments on this clone: The identical CDR3 is also encoded by other nucleotide sequences in the sample. The chain joins TRBV27 to TRBJ1-2, with 7 bases lining up with TRBD1. This CDR3 has 14 amino acids. Germline CDR1 MNHEY, CDR2 SMNVEV (reference sequence). Trimming cost V 4 bases and J 2 bases; bases outside gene matches: 4. The CDR3 DNA follows: TGTGCCAGCAGTTGGGACAGCACAAACTATGGCTACACCTTC. This codes for CASSWDSTNYGYTF.

The gene calls are TRBV29-1 and TRBJ2-7; perhaps TRBD1 as D (6 bases). CDR1 is SQVTM and CDR2 is ANQGSEA in the germline V gene. V lost 7 bases and J lost 6, with 19 bases in between. CDR3 length: 13 amino acids. CDR3 coding DNA: TGCAGCGCCGATCTCGTGGGGGCGGGCGAGCAGTACTTC. Translated: CSADLVGAGEQYF.

This sequence joins TRBV4-1 and TRBJ2-7; possibly TRBD2 for D (7 bases). CDR1 is MGHRA, CDR2 YSYEKL, per germline. V lost 4 bases to trimming and J lost 6 bases, with 19 bases between them. This CDR3 region has 15 residues. The CDR3 is CASSRGLGGRGEQYF. The CDR3, as DNA: TGCGCCAGCAGCCGAGGCCTGGGGGGGCGGGGCGAGCAGTACTTC.

The chain links TRBV19 to TRBJ2-3; 9 bases fit TRBD1. The CDR3 loop spans 14 amino acids. Germline V lookup: CDR1 LNHDA, CDR2 SQIVND (reference sequence). J gave up 4 bases and V 5 bases, and 4 bases lay outside the gene matches. The CDR3 loop is CASSRGQGPDTQYF. In DNA form, the CDR3 reads TGTGCCAGTAGTCGGGGACAGGGACCAGATACGCAGTATTTT.

V gene TRBV7-8 combines with J gene TRBJ2-2; 9 bases map to TRBD1. Germline values: CDR1 SGHVS, CDR2 FQNEAQ. This CDR3 is 16 amino acids long. V lost 2 bases and J lost 3; bases outside the gene matches: 4. The DNA of the CDR3 is TGTGCCAGCAGCTTACCCGGGACAGGGTACACCGGGGAGCTGTTTTTT. It encodes CASSLPGTGYTGELFF.

This chain uses TRBV7-9 with TRBJ1-1, with a possible D match to TRBD1 (5 bases). V was pared by 5 bases and J by 1 base, with 14 bases between. This CDR3 is built from 15 residues. Germline CDR1 and CDR2: SEHNR and FQNEAQ (reference sequence). The CDR3 here is CASSPVGGSNTEAFF. The DNA for the CDR3 is TGTGCCAGCAGCCCCGTGGGGGGTTCGAACACTGAAGCTTTCTTT.

The chain carries TRBV19 and TRBJ1-2, with 12 bases aligning to TRBD1. The V gene's germline CDR1 is LNHDA and CDR2 SQIVND (reference sequence). There are 13 residues in the CDR3. V shed 7 bases, J shed 7 bases, and the junction held 4 bases outside the gene matches. The CDR3 here is CASTWDRGLGYTF. The CDR3 coding sequence is TGTGCCAGTACCTGGGACAGGGGGCTTGGCTACACCTTC. Looking up the rest from reference TRBV19 and TRBJ1-2 gives the full variable domain: DGGITQSPKYLFRKEGQNVTLSCEQNLNHDAMYWYRQDPGQGLRLIYYSQIVNDFQKGDIAEGYSVSREKKESFPLTVTSAQKNPTAFYLCASTWDRGLGYTFGSGTRLTVV.